This TCR beta chain was identified in a study of blood T cell repertoires in COVID-19. Study at large: Acute and convalescent COVID-19 specimens originated in the United States, Italy and Spain. The cDNA or gDNA used as material had been derived from T cells, B-cell-depleted T cells, or PBMCs.

Germline CDR1 reads SGHNT; CDR2 reads YYREEE (reference sequence). V lost 0 bases to trimming and J lost 6 bases; unmatched junction nucleotides: 3. The length of the CDR3 is 13 residues. In the source study's methods: Estimates of nucleated cell counts were drawn from the amplification of reference gene primers. Assay: immunoSEQ multiplex PCR; the TCRdb copy retains only in-frame clones and omits some. That table is the source of V, J and clone size, and D and trimming were worked out from the DNA. The data contain roughly 100,000 clones, more than 85% of them singletons. The genes are TRBV5-4 and TRBJ2-7; 7 bases agree with TRBD1. The sequenced sample consisted of peripheral blood. The clonotype comes from a human donor in a cohort sampled during active COVID-19. The DNA of the CDR3 is TGTGCCAGCAGCTTGGACAGGGGCAGCGAGCAGTACTTC. The encoded protein is CASSLDRGSEQYF.